This record concerns one T cell receptor (beta chain) sequence. Its target is not known. V trimming: 4 bases; J trimming: 5 bases; junction bases outside the gene matches: 8. Germline CDR1 SGHDT, CDR2 YYEEEE. This CDR3 is 15 amino acids long. The data belong to a study of neurological immune-mediated disorders. General study points: The expanded clones of different subjects shared no CDR3 amino acid sequences (suggesting private repertoires in all groups). The greatest TCR clonal expansion appeared in HTLV-1-associated myelopathy and the smallest, falling below healthy controls, in multiple sclerosis. Phylogenetic grouping put 18 of 34 multiple sclerosis patients' repertoires into one related-CDR3 cluster, a possible signature.

TCRdb reanalysed the 5' RACE reads using MiXCR and keeps one entry per CDR3 protein. The sample lists about 74,000 distinct CDR3 sequences; 4% to 6% were seen once. For the unsorted libraries, 2 million PBMCs stored at -80 C served as input. This receptor was obtained from a man aged 18-30 years with multiple sclerosis. Material: PBMCs. The V gene is TRBV5-6, the J gene TRBJ2-5; 10 nucleotides line up with TRBD2. The CDR3 DNA is TGTGCCAGCAGCACCGTAGCGGGAGGAAGGGAGACCCAGTACTTC. It codes for CASSTVAGGRETQYF.